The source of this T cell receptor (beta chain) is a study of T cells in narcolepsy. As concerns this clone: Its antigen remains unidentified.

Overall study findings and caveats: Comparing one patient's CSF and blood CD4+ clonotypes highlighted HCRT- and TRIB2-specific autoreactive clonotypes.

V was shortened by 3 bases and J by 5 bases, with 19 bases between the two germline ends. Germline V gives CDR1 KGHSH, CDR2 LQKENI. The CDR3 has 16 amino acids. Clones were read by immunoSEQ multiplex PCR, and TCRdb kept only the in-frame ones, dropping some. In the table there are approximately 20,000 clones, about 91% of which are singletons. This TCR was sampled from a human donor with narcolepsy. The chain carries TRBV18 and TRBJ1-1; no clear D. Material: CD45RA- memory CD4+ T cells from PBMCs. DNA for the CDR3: TGTGCCAGCTCACCGGCCCTAGAGCTGGGGAAAACTGAAGCTTTCTTT. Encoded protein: CASSPALELGKTEAFF.